A single sample gave rise to the 3 T cell receptor beta chains below, sequenced in a study of post-analysis software for immune sequencing data (dated by TCRdb to about 2015). For these TCRs, the target antigens are not known. Results and caveats for the whole study, not just this receptor: A handful of TRBV segments, including TRBV5-6, TRBV5-1 and TRBV20-1, were significantly more frequent in patients than controls.

The receptor library was made with PCR. TCRdb records Illumina HiSeq 2500 as the sequencer. Unique molecular identifiers were incorporated into TCR beta cDNA libraries to reduce PCR and sequencing biases. TCRdb took the public reads, trimmed them with fastp at Q25, ran MiXCR for clone calling and kept in-frame beta chains. Rows merge per CDR3 protein into single entries with the most common DNA and genes. The sample table shows hundreds of thousands of distinct CDR3 sequences, and around 44% are seen once. Approximately 1.7% of the sample goes to the ten largest clones. Sequenced sample: blood. These receptors were collected from a girl between 10 and 17 years old with multiple sclerosis.

V gene TRBV6-1 combines with J gene TRBJ1-6; D call uncertain. Per the germline V gene, CDR1 is MNHNS and CDR2 is SASEGT. The CDR3 length is 15 residues. V lost 2 bases to trimming and J lost 7 bases, with 12 bases between them. The CDR3 coding sequence is TGTGCCAGCAGTGAAAGTCAGACCGAGAATTCACCCCTCCACTTT. As protein: CASSESQTENSPLHF.

The chain has TRBV29-1 and TRBJ1-1; possible D gene TRBD1, 5 bases. The CDR3 runs to 14 residues. Germline V lookup: CDR1 SQVTM, CDR2 ANQGSEA. The germline V and J ends were trimmed by 5 bases and 0 bases, with 13 bases remaining between them. For the CDR3, the DNA is TGCAGCGTTACCCCGGGAGGGGTGAACACTGAAGCTTTCTTT. This translates into CSVTPGGVNTEAFF.

CDR3 nucleotide sequence: TGTGCCAGCAGCCCCGATGGGCTATTTAACTATGGCTACACCTTC. Protein sequence: CASSPDGLFNYGYTF. The chain uses TRBV5-5 and TRBJ1-2; D unclear. Trimming removed 4 bases from V and 1 base from J, with 14 bases in between. The CDR3 contains 15 residues. Germline CDR1 reads SGHKS; CDR2 reads YYEKEE (reference sequence). Combining the CDR3 with reference TRBV5-5 and TRBJ1-2 gives the whole variable domain DAGVTQSPTHLIKTRGQQVTLRCSPISGHKSVSWYQQVLGQGPQFIFQYYEKEERGRGNFPDRFSARQFPNYSSELNVNALLLGDSALYLCASSPDGLFNYGYTFGSGTRLTVV.